This is a list of T cell receptor beta chains from one sample in a study of blood T cells in healthy people across ages. Each CDR3 protein gets one entry after TCRdb re-called the 5' RACE reads with MiXCR. The data contain about 560,000 distinct CDR3 sequences, 27% of them seen just once; the ten biggest clones take up 3% to 4%. These data were likewise used in another study, on T cells of mothers and their children.

Sequencing was performed on blood. Receptor source: a boy younger than 10 in good health. Both conserved end residues are part of each CDR3. Each record gives: clone size, V gene, J gene, D gene, CDR3 DNA, CDR3 protein. D genes are given only for firm matches. Part of the rows lack a size; the others show once, few, many or a class for expanded clones.

>.|TRBV11-2|TRBJ2-2|TRBD1
TGTGCCAGCAGCTTAACCCACAGGGGGAACACCGGGGAGCTGTTTTTT
CASSLTHRGNTGELFF
>few|TRBV20-1|TRBJ2-7|.
TGCAGTGCTGGGCAGCGGAGTTACTACGAGCAGTACTTC
CSAGQRSYYEQYF
>few|TRBV4-3|TRBJ1-6|.
TGCGCCAGCAGCCAAGTCGGACGGGGGAATTCACCCCTCCACTTT
CASSQVGRGNSPLHF
>.|TRBV7-9|TRBJ1-1|TRBD1
TGTGCCAGCAGCTTAGCTTATCAGGGGGCGCGGGAAGCTTTCTTT
CASSLAYQGAREAFF
>few|TRBV6-6|TRBJ1-4|.
TGTGCCAGCTGGGCCCCCCCGGGGGGAAAACTGTTTTTT
CASWAPPGGKLFF
>.|TRBV5-1|TRBJ2-1|TRBD1
TGCGCCAGCAGCCTCGGACAGGCCGCCTCCATTTACAATGAGCAGTTCTTC
CASSLGQAASIYNEQFF
>many|TRBV15|TRBJ2-3|.
TGTGCCACCAGCAGAGGGGCAGGGACTGGCACAGATACGCAGTATTTT
CATSRGAGTGTDTQYF
>.|TRBV5-5|TRBJ1-6|.
TGTGCCAGCAGCTTTACCGACAGGAGTTATACACCCCTCCACTTT
CASSFTDRSYTPLHF
>.|TRBV12-3/TRBV12-4|TRBJ2-7|TRBD1
TGTGCCAGCAGTTTACCGGACAGGGCATACGAGCAGTACTTC
CASSLPDRAYEQYF
>.|TRBV7-9|TRBJ2-1|.
TGTGCCAGCAGCTTTGATAGGACATTCGATGAGCAGTTCTTC
CASSFDRTFDEQFF
>few|TRBV24-1|TRBJ2-5|.
TGTGCCACCAGTGAGCGATGGAGACAGGAAGAGACCCAGTACTTC
CATSERWRQEETQYF
>.|TRBV24-1|TRBJ2-6|TRBD1
TGTGCCGCGACAGGGACTGGGGCCAACGTCCTGACTTTC
CAATGTGANVLTF
>few|TRBV27|TRBJ2-5|.
TGTGCCAGCAGTTCTCATGCCCCCCAAGAGACCCAGTACTTC
CASSSHAPQETQYF
>few|TRBV6-5|TRBJ1-2|.
TGTGCCAGCAGTTACTCAGGGGGAGGGTATGGCTACACCTTC
CASSYSGGGYGYTF
>.|TRBV7-8|TRBJ2-7|TRBD2
TGTGCCAGCAGCTTAGTAAGGGTTAGCGGGGCAACCTACGAGCAGTACTTC
CASSLVRVSGATYEQYF
>.|TRBV14|TRBJ2-3|TRBD2
TGTGCCAGCAGCCAAGTCCCCGGTCAGCGGGGGAGAGATACGCAGTATTTT
CASSQVPGQRGRDTQYF
>.|TRBV6-2/TRBV6-3|TRBJ1-5|TRBD1
TGTGCCAGCACCCGACAGGGGCAACAGCCCCAGCATTTT
CASTRQGQQPQHF